Presented here are 31 T cell receptor beta chains from one specimen sequenced in a study of technical replicates of blood from several donors. Data came from immunoSEQ multiplex PCR; TCRdb stores just in-frame clones and leaves some out. The sample lists fewer than 20,000 clones, roughly four fifths occurring once. Sequencing was done on a sample of PBMCs. The receptor set was obtained from a human donor in good health. Some clones in this sample may be carry-over from other donors' samples.

This clone was picked up one time. This chain links TRBV6-5 with TRBJ2-2; 8 bases are shared with TRBD1. After removal of 6 bases from V and 4 bases from J, the junction contained 4 bases not matched to a gene. The germline V gene encodes CDR1 MNHEY and CDR2 SVGAGI. The CDR3 length is 14 residues. This CDR3 reads CASSRQGSTGELFF. Here the CDR3 DNA reads TGTGCCAGCAGCCGACAGGGGAGCACCGGGGAGCTGTTTTTT.

This rearrangement joins TRBV28 to TRBJ2-5; 8 bases are a match to TRBD1. CDR1 and CDR2 from the germline V gene are MDHEN and SYDVKM. This CDR3 comprises 14 residues. Trimming cost V 2 bases and J 5 bases; bases outside gene matches: 4. CDR3 sequence: CASSLRQGQETQYF. The CDR3 bases are TGTGCCAGCAGTTTAAGACAGGGGCAGGAGACCCAGTACTTC. The full variable domain, in which reference TRBV28 and TRBJ2-5 provide the parts outside the CDR3, is DVKVTQSSRYLVKRTGEKVFLECVQDMDHENMFWYRQDPGLGLRLIYFSYDVKMKEKGDIPEGYSVSREKKERFSLILESASTNQTSMYLCASSLRQGQETQYFGPGTRLLVL.

This clone was seen only a few times. V and J are TRBV28 and TRBJ2-2; D might be TRBD1 (5 bases). Germline V gene sequence: CDR1 MDHEN, CDR2 SYDVKM. There are 12 residues in the CDR3. Trimming removed 6 bases from V and 5 bases from J, with 7 bases in between. CDR3 protein: CASRSGTGELFF. Written as DNA, the CDR3 is TGTGCCAGCAGGTCAGGGACCGGGGAGCTGTTTTTT.

This chain links TRBV25-1 with TRBJ1-4; D might be TRBD1 (5 bases). The CDR3 runs 14 residues. V lost 7 bases and J lost 0, with 9 bases in between. Germline V CDR1 and CDR2: MGHDK, SYGVNS. The CDR3 DNA is TGTGCCAGCAAAGGGGATGCAACTAATGAAAAACTGTTTTTT. Amino acid sequence: CASKGDATNEKLFF.

The CDR3 nucleotides are TGTGCCAGCAGTTACAAGGCTAGCGGGAGGGGGACGCAGTATTTT. Translating gives CASSYKASGRGTQYF. V usage is TRBV6-5 and J usage is TRBJ2-3; 12 bases align to TRBD2. Germline-derived CDR1 and CDR2 are MNHEY and SVGAGI. There are 15 residues in the CDR3. V shed 2 bases, J shed 9 bases, and the junction held 6 bases outside the gene matches.

The chain employs TRBV13 and TRBJ2-3; the D gene is possibly TRBD2 (6 bases). The CDR3 has 19 residues. Trimming left V 5 bases short and J 0 bases short, with 24 bases between. Germline CDR1 reads PRHDT; CDR2 reads FYEKMQ (reference sequence). The CDR3 bases are TGTGCCAGCAGCCCCCGACTAGGACGCAGAGACCTCAGCACAGATACGCAGTATTTT. Translating it yields CASSPRLGRRDLSTDTQYF. The full variable domain, completed using reference TRBV13 and TRBJ2-3, is AAGVIQSPRHLIKEKRETATLKCYPIPRHDTVYWYQQGPGQDPQFLISFYEKMQSDKGSIPDRFSAQQFSDYHSELNMSSLELGDSALYFCASSPRLGRRDLSTDTQYFGPGTRLTVL.

The chain combines TRBV10-3 with TRBJ2-1; D possibly corresponds to TRBD2 (6 bases). The CDR3 totals 16 residues. CDR1 is ENHRY and CDR2 is SYGVKD in the germline V gene. Trimming took off 1 base at V and 16 bases at J, with 26 bases between the two ends. The chain's CDR3 is CAISEWTGDPDSPVFF. CDR3 DNA: TGTGCCATCAGTGAGTGGACGGGGGACCCAGACTCCCCGGTCTTCTTC.

This clone has just a few counts. The CDR3 does not close with the conserved phenylalanine or tryptophan, likely indicating a read error. The chain joins TRBV2 to TRBJ1-1; D remains unclear. Trimming shortened V by 7 bases and J by 2 bases, and 8 bases separated the two germline ends. Germline CDR1 is SNHLY and CDR2 is FYNNEI. This CDR3 has 12 amino acids. The CDR3 bases are TGTGCCAGCAAGGAGGATAACACTGAAGCTTTCCTT. Translated: CASKEDNTEAFL.

This clone has a handful of counts. The chain carries TRBV27 and TRBJ1-1; 11 nucleotides line up with TRBD1. Germline V gives CDR1 MNHEY, CDR2 SMNVEV (reference sequence). This CDR3 is built from 16 residues. The ends lost 6 bases at V and 5 bases at J; junction bases unmatched: 11. The DNA of the CDR3 is TGTGCCAGCAGGACCGGGACAGGGGGTAGTAGTACTGAAGCTTTCTTT. Its protein product is CASRTGTGGSSTEAFF.

This clone was seen only once. The rearrangement uses TRBV11-2 and TRBJ2-7; TRBD2 matches 8 bases. J gave up 5 bases and V 5 bases, and 11 bases lay outside the gene matches. This CDR3 is 15 amino acids long. Per germline, CDR1 SGHAT and CDR2 FQNNGV. The CDR3 DNA follows: TGTGCCAGCAGCCGCGGGGGGTATAATCGCGACGAGCAGTACTTC. Translation: CASSRGGYNRDEQYF.

Only a few counts were recorded for this clone. The genes are TRBV19 and TRBJ2-7, with TRBD1 as a possible D gene (6 bases). The CDR3 spans 14 residues. Per germline, CDR1 LNHDA and CDR2 SQIVND (reference sequence). Deletions cut 8 bases from V and 0 bases from J, with 14 bases between. CDR3 in DNA: TGTGCCAGTTCGGACAGATCGAGCTCCTACGAGCAGTACTTC. Translation gives CASSDRSSSYEQYF. Supplemented by reference TRBV19 and TRBJ2-7, the full variable domain reads DGGITQSPKYLFRKEGQNVTLSCEQNLNHDAMYWYRQDPGQGLRLIYYSQIVNDFQKGDIAEGYSVSREKKESFPLTVTSAQKNPTAFYLCASSDRSSSYEQYFGPGTRLTVT.

V and J are TRBV10-2 and TRBJ2-7; unclear D gene. The germline CDR1 and CDR2 sequences are WSHSY and SAAADI. Trimming removed 3 bases at V and 3 bases at J, with 9 bases between. CDR3 length equals 13 residues. The chain's CDR3 is CASSESSIYEQYF. The CDR3 DNA follows: TGCGCCAGCAGTGAATCAAGCATCTACGAGCAGTACTTC.

This clone was picked up a small number of times. The chain uses TRBV20-1 and TRBJ1-5, with D unresolved. Germline CDR1 reads DFQATT; CDR2 reads SNEGSKA (reference sequence). The length of the CDR3 is 11 residues. V was shortened by 5 bases and J by 2 bases, with 4 bases between the two germline ends. The CDR3 loop reads CSASGNQPQHF. Here the CDR3 DNA reads TGCAGTGCTTCCGGCAATCAGCCCCAGCATTTT.

J is TRBJ2-7 and V is TRBV27; D remains ambiguous. The CDR3 loop spans 12 amino acids. V dropped 2 bases and J dropped 3 bases, with 5 bases sitting between them. Germline loops: CDR1 MNHEY, CDR2 SMNVEV (reference sequence). The DNA of the CDR3 is TGTGCCAGCAGTTTAATCGGCTACGAGCAGTACTTC. It yields the protein CASSLIGYEQYF.

The chain is built from TRBV27 and TRBJ2-7; 11 nucleotides match TRBD2. CDR1 and CDR2 (germline): MNHEY, SMNVEV (reference sequence). V was clipped by 6 bases and J by 1 base; unmatched bases: 5. The CDR3 extends over 15 amino acids. Here the CDR3 reads CASRPLAGGSYEQYF. CDR3 in DNA: TGTGCCAGCAGGCCCCTAGCGGGAGGTTCCTACGAGCAGTACTTC.

CDR3 region: CASSIRQGSTDTQYF. DNA for the CDR3: TGTGCCAGTAGTATTCGACAGGGGAGCACAGATACGCAGTATTTT. The V and J genes are TRBV19 and TRBJ2-3, with 8 bases matching TRBD1. V shed 3 bases, J shed 0 bases, and the junction held 2 bases outside the gene matches. Looked up from germline, CDR1 is LNHDA and CDR2 is SQIVND (reference sequence). This CDR3 is 15 amino acids long.

This clone was seen just once. As DNA, the CDR3 is TGCGCCAGCAGCTTGGAGACTAGCGGCCTCACCGGGGAGCTGTTTTTT. The encoded protein is CASSLETSGLTGELFF. The chain recombines TRBV5-1 with TRBJ2-2; 9 positions match TRBD2. The CDR3 contains 16 residues. With 0 bases clipped from V and 4 bases from J, the junction kept 4 bases outside the gene matches. Germline assignment: CDR1 SGHRS and CDR2 YFSETQ. The full variable domain, its missing parts supplied by reference TRBV5-1 and TRBJ2-2, is KAGVTQTPRYLIKTRGQQVTLSCSPISGHRSVSWYQQTPGQGLQFLFEYFSETQRNKGNFPGRFSGRQFSNSRSEMNVSTLELGDSALYLCASSLETSGLTGELFFGEGSRLTVL.

This clone was counted a single time. The chain employs TRBV2 and TRBJ2-7; possibly TRBD2 for D (6 bases). The CDR3 contains 14 residues. Trimming took 8 bases from V and 2 from J, leaving 16 bases between them. Germline CDR1 is SNHLY and CDR2 is FYNNEI. Written as DNA, the CDR3 is TGTGCCAGCGGCCTAAGGAGGGACCCCTACGAGCAGTACTTC. Translating it yields CASGLRRDPYEQYF.

V and J are TRBV6-1 and TRBJ2-3, with a possible D match to TRBD1 (7 bases). This CDR3 is built from 14 residues. Germline values: CDR1 MNHNS, CDR2 SASEGT. The germline V and J ends were trimmed by 7 bases and 4 bases, with 15 bases remaining between them. The chain's CDR3 is CASMEGASSDTQYF. In DNA form, the CDR3 reads TGTGCCAGCATGGAGGGGGCGTCTTCAGATACGCAGTATTTT.

This chain links TRBV29-1 with TRBJ2-3, with TRBD1 matching over 10 bases. V trimming: 4 bases; J trimming: 5 bases; junction bases outside the gene matches: 6. CDR1 and CDR2 from the germline V gene are SQVTM and ANQGSEA. The CDR3 spans 14 residues. In nucleotides, the CDR3 is TGCAGCGTTGGAGGGGACAGGGGACGAGATACGCAGTATTTT. It specifies CSVGGDRGRDTQYF.

This clone has just a few counts. This rearrangement joins TRBV27 to TRBJ1-5; a weak D match, TRBD1 (5 bases). The CDR3 is 14 residues long. Germline-derived CDR1 and CDR2 are MNHEY and SMNVEV (reference sequence). V lost 8 bases, J lost 5 bases, and 16 bases lay in between. The CDR3 reads CASGGRGPYQPQHF. Here the CDR3 DNA reads TGTGCCAGCGGCGGGAGGGGCCCTTATCAGCCCCAGCATTTT.

The CDR3 is CASSDGTGHTGELFF. CDR3 in DNA: TGCGCCAGCAGCGACGGGACAGGGCACACCGGGGAGCTGTTTTTT. The chain joins TRBV5-1 to TRBJ2-2, with 9 positions matching TRBD1. The CDR3 totals 15 residues. Trimming removed 4 bases from V and 3 bases from J; junction bases left unmatched: 4. Germline V gene sequence: CDR1 SGHRS, CDR2 YFSETQ. Full variable domain (missing parts from reference TRBV5-1 and TRBJ2-2): KAGVTQTPRYLIKTRGQQVTLSCSPISGHRSVSWYQQTPGQGLQFLFEYFSETQRNKGNFPGRFSGRQFSNSRSEMNVSTLELGDSALYLCASSDGTGHTGELFFGEGSRLTVL.

The chain is built from TRBV18 and TRBJ2-7; tentative D call: TRBD2 (6 bases). This CDR3 has 15 amino acids. Per the germline V gene, CDR1 is KGHSH and CDR2 is LQKENI. Trimming pared 6 bases from V and 7 bases from J, leaving 22 bases between. The CDR3, as DNA: TGTGCCAGCTCGCGACCTAGCGCACGAGGAGGGGAGCAGTACTTC. Encoded protein: CASSRPSARGGEQYF.

The V call is TRBV5-6, the J call TRBJ2-7; 9 bases align to TRBD1. The CDR3 spans 15 residues. The germline V gene encodes CDR1 SGHDT and CDR2 YYEEEE. Unmatched junction bases numbered 6, after V lost 3 bases and J lost 2 bases. In nucleotides, the CDR3 is TGTGCCAGCAGCTCCGACAGGGGGTTTCCCTACGAGCAGTACTTC. Protein sequence: CASSSDRGFPYEQYF.

The chain has TRBV5-1 and TRBJ2-2; D gene ambiguous. Looked up from germline, CDR1 is SGHRS and CDR2 is YFSETQ. Between the trimmed V and J ends, which lost 0 bases and 4 bases, there was a span of 7 bases. This CDR3 spans 14 amino acids. Here the CDR3 DNA reads TGCGCCAGCAGCTTGGATACGGGCACCGGGGAGCTGTTTTTT. This encodes CASSLDTGTGELFF.

The chain links TRBV5-1 to TRBJ2-7, with TRBD1 matching 9 bases. CDR1 and CDR2 (germline): SGHRS, YFSETQ. The ends lost 4 bases at V and 6 bases at J; junction bases unmatched: 8. This CDR3 spans 14 amino acids. DNA for the CDR3: TGCGCCAGCAGCGGGGGACAGGGACCGGTCGAGCAGTACTTC. It codes for CASSGGQGPVEQYF.

The V gene is TRBV11-2, the J gene TRBJ2-7; TRBD1 agrees at 9 bases. The CDR3 consists of 15 residues. Germline trimming cut 1 base from V and 4 bases from J; bases unmatched to any gene: 5. Germline assignment: CDR1 SGHAT and CDR2 FQNNGV. CDR3 bases: TGTGCCAGCAGCTTAGGAATGGACAGGGGATACGAGCAGTACTTC. As protein: CASSLGMDRGYEQYF.

The chain combines TRBV27 with TRBJ1-2; 10 bases align to TRBD1. Germline assignment: CDR1 MNHEY and CDR2 SMNVEV (reference sequence). The CDR3 length is 16 residues. V gave up 5 bases and J gave up 0 bases; unmatched junction bases: 6. CDR3 in amino acids: CASSRTGGLTNYGYTF. DNA for the CDR3: TGTGCCAGCAGTCGGACAGGGGGACTTACTAACTATGGCTACACCTTC.

The chain links TRBV9 to TRBJ2-3, with D possibly being TRBD2 (6 bases). Germline values: CDR1 SGDLS, CDR2 YYNGEE. The germline V and J ends were trimmed by 1 base and 6 bases, with 12 bases remaining between them. The CDR3 has 14 amino acids. Written as DNA, the CDR3 is TGTGCCAGCAGCGTATCCGGGGGAGTCGATACGCAGTATTTT. Translating it yields CASSVSGGVDTQYF.

The chain uses TRBV30 and TRBJ2-1; 7 bases align to TRBD2. Germline CDR1 GTSNPN, CDR2 SVGIG (reference sequence). The CDR3 has 14 residues. V was pared by 4 bases and J by 4 bases, with 7 bases of the junction left unmatched. CDR3 residues: CAWTPGLLYNEQFF. The CDR3 DNA reads TGTGCCTGGACTCCGGGACTATTATACAATGAGCAGTTCTTC.

V gene TRBV2 combines with J gene TRBJ2-5; a possible D gene is TRBD2 (6 bases). The germline V gene has CDR1 SNHLY and CDR2 FYNNEI. Deletions cut 6 bases from V and 1 base from J, with 18 bases between. The CDR3 runs 16 residues. In DNA, the CDR3 is TGTGCCAGCAGGAGAGGCAACGCGGGATCCCAAGAGACCCAGTACTTC. The encoded protein is CASRRGNAGSQETQYF.